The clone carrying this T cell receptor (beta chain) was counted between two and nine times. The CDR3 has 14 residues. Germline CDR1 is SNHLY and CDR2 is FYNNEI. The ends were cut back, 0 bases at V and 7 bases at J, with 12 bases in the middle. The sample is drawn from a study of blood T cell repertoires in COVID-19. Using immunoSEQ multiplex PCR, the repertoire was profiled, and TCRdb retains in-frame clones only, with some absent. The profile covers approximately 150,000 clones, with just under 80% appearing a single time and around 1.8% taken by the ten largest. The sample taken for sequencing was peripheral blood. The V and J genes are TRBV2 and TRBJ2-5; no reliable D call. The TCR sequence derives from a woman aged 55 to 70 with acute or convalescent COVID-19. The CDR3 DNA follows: TGTGCCAGCAGTGAAGCGCTTCCGACTGGGACCCAGTACTTC. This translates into CASSEALPTGTQYF.